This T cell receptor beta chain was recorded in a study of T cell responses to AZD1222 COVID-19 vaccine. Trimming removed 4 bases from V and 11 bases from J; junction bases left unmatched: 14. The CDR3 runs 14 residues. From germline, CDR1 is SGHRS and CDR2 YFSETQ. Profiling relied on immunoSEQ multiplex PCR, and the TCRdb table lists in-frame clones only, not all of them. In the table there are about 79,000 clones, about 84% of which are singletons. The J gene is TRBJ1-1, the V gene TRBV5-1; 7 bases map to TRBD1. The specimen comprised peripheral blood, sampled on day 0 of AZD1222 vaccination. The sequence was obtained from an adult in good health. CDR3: CASSAGQTSSTAFF. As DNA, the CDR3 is TGCGCCAGCAGCGCGGGACAGACAAGTTCGACGGCTTTCTTT.